This TCR beta chain was found in a study of T cells in narcolepsy. As to this clone: Its antigen remains unidentified.

Sequencing was performed with immunoSEQ multiplex PCR; in TCRdb, only in-frame clones are kept and a portion is missing. The table lists 25,000 to 35,000 clones, about four fifths of them singletons. Whole-study results and caveats: Some memory CD4+ repertoires had no autoreactive clone sequences. HCRT-specific and TRIB2-specific autoreactive clonotypes appeared among same-patient CSF and blood CD4+ clonotypes. Blood of same and different patients, but not healthy controls, reportedly held recurring autoreactive clonotypes.

The sample taken for sequencing was memory (CD45RA-) CD4+ T cells from blood. The receptor comes from a human donor in good health.

DNA for the CDR3: TGTGCCAGCACGGTCGGGGGCACAGATACGCAGTATTTT. This encodes CASTVGGTDTQYF. V is TRBV6-6 and J is TRBJ2-3, with a weak D call TRBD2 (5 bases). Germline V gene sequence: CDR1 MNHNY, CDR2 SVGAGI (reference sequence). Trimming removed 7 bases from V and 1 base from J, with 9 bases in between. The CDR3 contains 13 residues.